What follows are 20 T cell receptor beta chains derived from one specimen sequenced in a study of blood T cell repertoires in COVID-19. Only in-frame clones appear in the TCRdb table, and some are missing; sequencing was by immunoSEQ multiplex PCR. The profile shows under 500,000 clones, around 90% of them singletons. The sample comprised PBMCs or T cells enriched from blood (not recorded which). These TCRs come from a woman younger than 30 with acute COVID-19.

The chain couples TRBV2 to TRBJ1-5, with D perhaps TRBD1 (6 bases). Trimming removed 5 bases at V and 9 bases at J, with 11 bases between. Germline loops: CDR1 SNHLY, CDR2 FYNNEI. The CDR3 has 12 amino acids. As DNA, the CDR3 is TGTGCCAGCAGTCGGGACACCGGGCCCCAGCATTTT. As protein: CASSRDTGPQHF. The variable domain in full, completed from reference TRBV2 and TRBJ1-5, reads EPEVTQTPSHQVTQMGQEVILRCVPISNHLYFYWYRQILGQKVEFLVSFYNNEISEKSEIFDDQFSVERPDGSNFTLKIRSTKLEDSAMYFCASSRDTGPQHFGDGTRLSIL.

CDR3 sequence reads: CASQRTFSNQPQHF. The CDR3 region has the DNA TGTGCCAGTCAGCGGACCTTTAGCAATCAGCCCCAGCATTTT. The chain links TRBV28 to TRBJ1-5; no reliable D call. The CDR3 contains 14 residues. CDR1 and CDR2 from the germline V gene are MDHEN and SYDVKM. The V end lost 9 bases, the J end lost 0 bases, and 12 bases lay between the germline ends.

The chain carries TRBV28 and TRBJ1-5; D is perhaps TRBD1 (6 bases). In germline, CDR1 is MDHEN, CDR2 SYDVKM. This CDR3 contains 14 residues. The V gene lost 10 bases and the J gene lost 5 bases, with 18 bases spanning the gap. The CDR3 DNA is TGTGCCATCATGCCCAACAGGGTCTATCAGCCCCAGCATTTT. Its translation is CAIMPNRVYQPQHF.

This clone is a singleton in its sample. CDR3 sequence reads: CASSQRQGNEKLFF. The CDR3 coding sequence is TGCGCCAGCAGTCAACGACAGGGTAATGAAAAACTGTTTTTT. This chain uses TRBV10-2 with TRBJ1-4; 7 nucleotides agree with TRBD1. The V gene end was trimmed by 5 bases and the J gene end by 4 bases; junction bases not matched to a gene: 4. Germline V lookup: CDR1 WSHSY, CDR2 SAAADI. The CDR3 runs to 14 residues.

The chain links TRBV9 to TRBJ1-2; a weak D match, TRBD1 (5 bases). From germline, CDR1 is SGDLS and CDR2 YYNGEE. This CDR3 has 13 residues. Between the trimmed V and J ends, which lost 3 bases and 4 bases, there was a span of 10 bases. The CDR3 nucleotides read TGTGCCAGCAGCGAAACGGACACCTATGGCTACACCTTC. Translation gives CASSETDTYGYTF.

The chain carries TRBV21-1 and TRBJ2-7; the table names TRBD1, a call not compared with the DNA. TRBV21-1 counts as a pseudogene. This CDR3 spans 17 amino acids. CDR3 coding DNA: TGTGCCAGCAGCAAAATCCCCCTTGACAGGGCAAGGGACGAGCAGTACTTC. Protein sequence: CASSKIPLDRARDEQYF.

The gene calls are TRBV18 and TRBJ1-1; 7 nucleotides agree with TRBD1. Germline lookup yields CDR1 KGHSH and CDR2 LQKENI. Losses at the gene ends were 8 bases for V and 3 bases for J; bases not matched to a gene: 3. This CDR3 comprises 12 residues. As DNA, the CDR3 is TGTGCCAGCCGACAGGGAGACACTGAAGCTTTCTTT. This sequence encodes CASRQGDTEAFF.

The chain carries TRBV11-3 and TRBJ2-1; TRBD1 aligns across 10 bases. Germline assignment: CDR1 SGHNT and CDR2 YENEEA. Losses at the gene ends were 6 bases for V and 3 bases for J; bases not matched to a gene: 5. There are 15 residues in the CDR3. This chain's CDR3 is CASSLGTGDYNEQFF. The CDR3 DNA sequence: TGTGCCAGCAGTCTAGGGACAGGGGACTACAATGAGCAGTTCTTC. Based on the CDR3 plus reference TRBV11-3 and TRBJ2-1, the full variable domain is EAGVVQSPRYKIIEKKQPVAFWCNPISGHNTLYWYLQNLGQGPELLIRYENEEAVDDSQLPKDRFSAERLKGVDSTLKIQPAELGDSAVYLCASSLGTGDYNEQFFGPGTRLTVL.

The V and J genes are TRBV5-4 and TRBJ1-1, with D possibly matching TRBD1 (5 bases). This CDR3 region has 15 residues. Germline V lookup: CDR1 SGHNT, CDR2 YYREEE (reference sequence). V lost 0 bases to trimming and J lost 0 bases, with 9 bases between them. CDR3 sequence: CASSLGTTLNTEAFF. CDR3 nucleotides: TGTGCCAGCAGCTTGGGGACAACATTGAACACTGAAGCTTTCTTT.

This sequence joins TRBV30 and TRBJ1-2, with a possible D match to TRBD1 (5 bases). The CDR3 covers 12 residues. The germline V and J ends were trimmed by 5 bases and 4 bases, with 11 bases remaining between them. Germline assignment: CDR1 GTSNPN and CDR2 SVGIG (reference sequence). Here the CDR3 reads CAWQGVGYGYTF. In DNA form, the CDR3 reads TGTGCCTGGCAGGGCGTCGGCTATGGCTACACCTTC.

This clone was observed a single time. This chain connects TRBV28 to TRBJ1-1; no firm D call. The CDR3 spans 15 residues. Per germline, CDR1 MDHEN and CDR2 SYDVKM. The germline V and J ends were trimmed by 5 bases and 1 base, with 14 bases remaining between them. The chain's CDR3 is CASSPLMRENTEAFF. CDR3 DNA sequence: TGTGCCAGCAGTCCCCTCATGAGGGAGAACACTGAAGCTTTCTTT.

This chain links TRBV6-5 with TRBJ1-3, with a weak D call TRBD1 (5 bases). V lost 7 bases to trimming and J lost 0 bases, with 10 bases between them. The germline V gene has CDR1 MNHEY and CDR2 SVGAGI. CDR3 length: 14 amino acids. CDR3 DNA: TGTGCCAGCAAGCGGGACGTCTCTGGAAACACCATATATTTT. Amino acids: CASKRDVSGNTIYF.

The chain combines TRBV6-5 with TRBJ1-2, with D tentatively TRBD1 (6 bases). Trimming cost V 5 bases and J 2 bases, with 12 bases left between them. Germline CDR1 and CDR2: MNHEY and SVGAGI. The CDR3 has 14 amino acids. The DNA of the CDR3 is TGTGCCAGCAGTCTGACAGGTCTGAACTATGGCTACACCTTC. The encoded protein is CASSLTGLNYGYTF.

This chain joins TRBV5-8 and TRBJ2-7; no reliable D call. The CDR3 spans 13 residues. Looked up from germline, CDR1 is SGHTS and CDR2 is YDEGEE. Trimming pared 0 bases from V and 3 bases from J, leaving 7 bases between. In DNA form, the CDR3 reads TGTGCCAGCAGCTTGGCCGGAGTCTACGAGCAGTACTTC. Translation gives CASSLAGVYEQYF.

The V and J genes are TRBV2 and TRBJ2-5; weak D call: TRBD2 (5 bases). The CDR3 loop spans 13 amino acids. Germline CDR1 SNHLY, CDR2 FYNNEI. The V and J ends lost 4 bases and 4 bases respectively, with 10 bases between them. CDR3 coding DNA: TGTGCCAGCAGTGGGAGCGCGGGAGAGACCCAGTACTTC. Protein: CASSGSAGETQYF.

With regard to this clone: The same CDR3 can be traced to other DNA sequences in this sample. V and J are TRBV30 and TRBJ1-5; D call uncertain. V was clipped by 0 bases and J by 3 bases, with 6 bases between them. CDR1 is GTSNPN, CDR2 SVGIG, per germline (reference sequence). CDR3 size: 13 residues. The CDR3, as DNA: TGTGCCTGGAGTGTACGGGACAATCAGCCCCAGCATTTT. It specifies CAWSVRDNQPQHF.

V and J are TRBV9 and TRBJ2-3; 8 positions match TRBD2. Germline V gene data show CDR1 as SGDLS and CDR2 as YYNGEE. This CDR3 comprises 16 residues. V lost 2 bases and J lost 2; bases outside the gene matches: 7. The CDR3 sequence: CASSVESGGPTDTQYF. The DNA for the CDR3 is TGTGCCAGCAGCGTCGAGAGCGGGGGACCCACAGATACGCAGTATTTT.

The rearrangement joins TRBV27 to TRBJ2-3; 7 nucleotides match TRBD2. Germline V gives CDR1 MNHEY, CDR2 SMNVEV (reference sequence). The CDR3 consists of 15 residues. J gave up 4 bases and V 3 bases, and 7 bases lay outside the gene matches. Here the CDR3 reads CASSLKAGRADTQYF. The CDR3, as DNA: TGTGCCAGCAGTTTGAAAGCGGGGAGGGCAGATACGCAGTATTTT.

The rearrangement uses TRBV23-1 and TRBJ2-5; possible D gene TRBD1, 5 bases. TRBV23-1 is identified as an open reading frame with a role that is uncertain. The CDR3 consists of 14 residues. V dropped 4 bases and J dropped 4 bases, with 13 bases sitting between them. The CDR3 DNA reads TGCGCCAGCAGTCGGGCAGGGCAATTAGAGACCCAGTACTTC. It translates to CASSRAGQLETQYF.

The chain employs TRBV19 and TRBJ2-3; 8 bases map to TRBD1. The CDR3 consists of 17 residues. V gave up 4 bases and J gave up 5 bases; unmatched junction bases: 14. Germline V gene data show CDR1 as LNHDA and CDR2 as SQIVND (reference sequence). CDR3 bases: TGTGCCAGTAGTACCGGAAGAGGACAGGGTAGTGTAGATACGCAGTATTTT. The encoded protein is CASSTGRGQGSVDTQYF.